These T cell receptor beta chains were read from a single sample in a study of T cell responses to AZD1222 COVID-19 vaccine. TCRdb's table, derived via immunoSEQ multiplex PCR, lists solely in-frame clones and lacks some. This sample yields just over 90,000 clones, of which approximately 90% are seen a single time; under 3% belongs to the top ten. This sample comprised peripheral blood, obtained 28 days after the second AZD1222 dose. The receptors derive from an adult who received the AZD1222 COVID-19 vaccine. The CDR3 runs from the conserved cysteine through the conserved F or W. D genes are given only for firm matches.

J: TRBJ2-3; V: TRBV27; D: -; CDR3: CASSLSGPGDTQYF; DNA: TGTGCCAGCAGTTTAAGTGGGCCGGGAGATACGCAGTATTTT
J: TRBJ2-7; V: TRBV6-4; D: -; CDR3: CASSSSRPTLAPRQYF; DNA: TGTGCCAGCAGTTCCTCCCGCCCGACGTTGGCCCCCCGGCAGTACTTC
J: TRBJ2-7; V: TRBV5-5; D: -; CDR3: CASSLESEQYF; DNA: TGTGCCAGCAGCTTAGAAAGCGAGCAGTACTTC
J: TRBJ2-3; V: TRBV7-9; D: -; CDR3: CASSPLPGAGTDTQYF; DNA: TGTGCCAGCAGCCCCCTCCCGGGGGCCGGCACAGATACGCAGTATTTT
J: TRBJ2-7; V: TRBV9; D: TRBD1; CDR3: CASSADPAQGAGEQYF; DNA: TGTGCCAGCAGCGCAGATCCGGCACAGGGGGCCGGCGAGCAGTACTTC
J: TRBJ2-3; V: TRBV7-3; D: TRBD2; CDR3: CASSSVGREGPDTQYF; DNA: TGTGCCAGCAGCTCGGTGGGGCGGGAGGGCCCCGATACGCAGTATTTT
J: TRBJ2-5; V: TRBV2; D: -; CDR3: CASTRAQETQYF; DNA: TGTGCCAGCACGAGGGCACAAGAGACCCAGTACTTC
J: TRBJ1-2; V: TRBV29-1; D: -; CDR3: CSDGRDGGYTF; DNA: TGCAGCGACGGACGTGACGGGGGCTACACCTTC
J: TRBJ2-1; V: TRBV20-1; D: -; CDR3: CSASLEGGEQFF; DNA: TGCAGTGCTAGTTTGGAGGGTGGTGAGCAGTTCTTC
J: TRBJ2-3; V: TRBV5-5; D: TRBD2; CDR3: CASSLDDLAGPGGTDTQYF; DNA: TGTGCCAGCAGCTTGGATGATCTAGCGGGTCCCGGGGGGACAGATACGCAGTATTTT
J: TRBJ2-1; V: TRBV18; D: -; CDR3: CASSRDPPYRAYNEQFF; DNA: TGTGCCAGCTCACGGGACCCACCATACCGGGCCTACAATGAGCAGTTCTTC
J: TRBJ1-6; V: TRBV15; D: TRBD1; CDR3: CATSRDRGQGESPLHF; DNA: TGTGCCACCAGCAGAGATCGGGGACAGGGCGAGTCACCCCTCCACTTT
J: TRBJ1-1; V: TRBV6-2/TRBV6-3; D: -; CDR3: CASSPVARNTEAFF; DNA: TGTGCCAGCAGCCCTGTGGCGAGGAACACTGAAGCTTTCTTT
J: TRBJ1-6; V: TRBV12-3/TRBV12-4; D: -; CDR3: CASSSDYSPLHF; DNA: TGTGCCAGCAGTTCTGATTATTCACCCCTCCACTTT
J: TRBJ2-7; V: TRBV13; D: -; CDR3: CASSPSWAGGREQYF; DNA: TGTGCCAGCAGCCCCTCATGGGCCGGAGGCCGGGAGCAGTACTTC
J: TRBJ1-5; V: TRBV6-1; D: -; CDR3: CASSDGQTPHLYSNQPQHF; DNA: TGTGCCAGCAGTGACGGACAGACGCCCCACCTTTATAGCAATCAGCCCCAGCATTTT
J: TRBJ1-2; V: TRBV5-4; D: -; CDR3: CASSPPTGTKYGYTF; DNA: TGTGCCAGCAGCCCCCCCACAGGGACAAAATATGGCTACACCTTC
J: TRBJ2-2; V: TRBV18; D: -; CDR3: CASSPGAAGELFF; DNA: TGTGCCAGCTCACCAGGGGCGGCCGGGGAGCTGTTTTTT
J: TRBJ1-5; V: TRBV30; D: TRBD1; CDR3: CAWRQQGGPQHF; DNA: TGTGCCTGGAGACAACAGGGGGGGCCCCAGCATTTT
J: TRBJ1-2; V: TRBV18; D: -; CDR3: CASSLARGRNYGYTF; DNA: TGTGCCAGCTCTCTCGCGAGGGGCCGCAACTATGGCTACACCTTC
J: TRBJ2-3; V: TRBV27; D: -; CDR3: CASSFMGTSTDTQYF; DNA: TGTGCCAGCAGTTTCATGGGGACTAGCACAGATACGCAGTATTTT
J: TRBJ2-1; V: TRBV7-2; D: -; CDR3: CASSLMTQKQFF; DNA: TGTGCCAGCAGCTTGATGACCCAAAAGCAGTTCTTC